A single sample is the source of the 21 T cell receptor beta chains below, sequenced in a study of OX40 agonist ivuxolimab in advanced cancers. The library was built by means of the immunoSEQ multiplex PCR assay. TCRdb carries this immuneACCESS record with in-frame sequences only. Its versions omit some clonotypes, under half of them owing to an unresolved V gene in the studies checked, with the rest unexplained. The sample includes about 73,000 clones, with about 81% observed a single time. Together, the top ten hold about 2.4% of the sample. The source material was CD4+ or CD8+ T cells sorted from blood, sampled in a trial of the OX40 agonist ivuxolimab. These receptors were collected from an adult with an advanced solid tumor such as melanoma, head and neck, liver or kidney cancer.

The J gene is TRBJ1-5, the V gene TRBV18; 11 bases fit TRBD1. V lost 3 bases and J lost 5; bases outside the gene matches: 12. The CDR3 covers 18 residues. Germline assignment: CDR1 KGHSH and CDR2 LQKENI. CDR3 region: CASSPQQRTGGEHQPQHF. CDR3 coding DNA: TGTGCCAGCTCACCTCAACAACGGACAGGGGGCGAGCATCAGCCCCAGCATTTT.

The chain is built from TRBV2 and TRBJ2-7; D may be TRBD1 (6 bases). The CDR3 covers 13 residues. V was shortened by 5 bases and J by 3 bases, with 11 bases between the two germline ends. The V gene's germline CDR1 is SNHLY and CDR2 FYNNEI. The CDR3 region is CASSPRTVYEQYF. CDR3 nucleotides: TGTGCCAGCAGTCCCAGGACAGTCTACGAGCAGTACTTC.

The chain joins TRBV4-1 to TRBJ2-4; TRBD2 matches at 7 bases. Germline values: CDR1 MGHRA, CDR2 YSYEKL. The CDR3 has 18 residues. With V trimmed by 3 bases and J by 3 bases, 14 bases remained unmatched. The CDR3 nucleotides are TGCGCCAGCAGCCACCCCAGGGACTACAACCAGGGCAAAAACATTCAGTACTTC. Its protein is CASSHPRDYNQGKNIQYF.

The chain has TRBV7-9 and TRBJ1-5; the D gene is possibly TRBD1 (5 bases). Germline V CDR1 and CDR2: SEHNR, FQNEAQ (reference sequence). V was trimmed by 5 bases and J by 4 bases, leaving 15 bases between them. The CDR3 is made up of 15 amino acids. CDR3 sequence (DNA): TGTGCCAGCAGCCCAAGGGGACCACAAAATCAGCCCCAGCATTTT. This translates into CASSPRGPQNQPQHF.

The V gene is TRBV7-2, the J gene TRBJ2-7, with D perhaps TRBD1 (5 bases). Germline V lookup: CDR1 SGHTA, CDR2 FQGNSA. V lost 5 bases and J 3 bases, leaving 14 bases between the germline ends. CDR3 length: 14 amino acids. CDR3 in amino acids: CASSPDPRGYEQYF. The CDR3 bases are TGTGCCAGCAGCCCGGACCCTAGGGGCTACGAGCAGTACTTC.

In DNA, the CDR3 is TGTGCCAGCAGCCCCAGGCAGATGATCCACAATGAGCAGTTCTTC. Protein sequence: CASSPRQMIHNEQFF. The rearrangement uses TRBV2 and TRBJ2-1; unclear D gene. The CDR3 has 15 residues. The germline V gene has CDR1 SNHLY and CDR2 FYNNEI. V was pared by 6 bases and J by 5 bases, with 17 bases between.

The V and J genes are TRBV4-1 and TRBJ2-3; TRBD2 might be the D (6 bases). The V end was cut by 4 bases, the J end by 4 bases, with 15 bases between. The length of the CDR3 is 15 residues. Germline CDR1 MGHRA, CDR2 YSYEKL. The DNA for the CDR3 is TGCGCCAGCAGCCCAACGCCAACGGGGGCAGATACGCAGTATTTT. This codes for CASSPTPTGADTQYF.

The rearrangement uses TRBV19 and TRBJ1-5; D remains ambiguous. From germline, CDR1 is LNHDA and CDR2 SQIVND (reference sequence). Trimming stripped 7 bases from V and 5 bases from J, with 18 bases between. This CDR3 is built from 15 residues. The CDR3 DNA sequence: TGTGCCAGTACCCTTTTGGGCCAGATGGATCAGCCCCAGCATTTT. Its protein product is CASTLLGQMDQPQHF. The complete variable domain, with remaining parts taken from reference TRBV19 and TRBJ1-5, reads DGGITQSPKYLFRKEGQNVTLSCEQNLNHDAMYWYRQDPGQGLRLIYYSQIVNDFQKGDIAEGYSVSREKKESFPLTVTSAQKNPTAFYLCASTLLGQMDQPQHFGDGTRLSIL.

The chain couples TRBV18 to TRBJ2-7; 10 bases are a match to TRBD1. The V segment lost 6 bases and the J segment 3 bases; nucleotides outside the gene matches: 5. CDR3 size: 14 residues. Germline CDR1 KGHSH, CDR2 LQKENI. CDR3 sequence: CASSAGTGDYEQYF. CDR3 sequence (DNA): TGTGCCAGCTCCGCCGGGACAGGGGACTACGAGCAGTACTTC.

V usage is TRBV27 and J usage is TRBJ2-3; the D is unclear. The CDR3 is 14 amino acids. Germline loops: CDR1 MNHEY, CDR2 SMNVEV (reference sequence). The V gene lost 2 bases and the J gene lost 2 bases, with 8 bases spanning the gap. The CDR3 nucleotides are TGTGCCAGCAGTTTAAGGGATTACACAGATACGCAGTATTTT. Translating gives CASSLRDYTDTQYF.

CDR3: CASRTGFQPQHF. DNA of the CDR3: TGTGCCAGCAGGACAGGTTTTCAGCCCCAGCATTTT. This sequence joins TRBV27 and TRBJ1-5, with D possibly being TRBD1 (6 bases). V lost 6 bases and J lost 6, with 9 bases in between. The CDR3 spans 12 residues. The germline V gene encodes CDR1 MNHEY and CDR2 SMNVEV (reference sequence).

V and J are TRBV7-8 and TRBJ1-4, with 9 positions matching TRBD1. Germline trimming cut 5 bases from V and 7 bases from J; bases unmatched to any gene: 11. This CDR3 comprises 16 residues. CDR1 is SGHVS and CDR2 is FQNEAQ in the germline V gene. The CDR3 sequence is CASSPGDRGRGEKLFF. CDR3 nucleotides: TGTGCCAGCAGCCCGGGTGACAGGGGGAGAGGTGAAAAACTGTTTTTT.

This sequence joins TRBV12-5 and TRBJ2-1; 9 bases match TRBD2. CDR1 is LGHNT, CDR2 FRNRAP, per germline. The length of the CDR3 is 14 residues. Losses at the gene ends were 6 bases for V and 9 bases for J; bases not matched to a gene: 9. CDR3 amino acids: CASGVSGGNGEQFF. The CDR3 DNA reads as TGTGCTAGTGGAGTCAGCGGGGGGAATGGTGAGCAGTTCTTC.

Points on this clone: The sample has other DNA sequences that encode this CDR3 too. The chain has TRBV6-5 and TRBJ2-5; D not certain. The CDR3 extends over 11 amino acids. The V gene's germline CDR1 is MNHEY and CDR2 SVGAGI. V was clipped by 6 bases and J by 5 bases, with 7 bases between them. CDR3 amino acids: CASSLRETQYF. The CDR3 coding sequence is TGTGCCAGCAGCCTACGGGAGACCCAGTACTTC.

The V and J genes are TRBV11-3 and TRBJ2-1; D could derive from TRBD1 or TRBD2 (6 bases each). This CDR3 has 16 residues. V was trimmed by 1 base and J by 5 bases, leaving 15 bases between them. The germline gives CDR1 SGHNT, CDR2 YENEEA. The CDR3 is CASSLASTGAHNEQFF. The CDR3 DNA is TGTGCCAGCAGCTTAGCTTCAACGGGGGCACACAATGAGCAGTTCTTC.

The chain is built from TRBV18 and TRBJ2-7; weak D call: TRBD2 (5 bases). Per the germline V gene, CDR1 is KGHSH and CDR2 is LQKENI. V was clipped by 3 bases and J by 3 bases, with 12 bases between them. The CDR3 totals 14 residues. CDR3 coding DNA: TGTGCCAGCTCACCGCGGGTACAGAACTACGAGCAGTACTTC. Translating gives CASSPRVQNYEQYF.

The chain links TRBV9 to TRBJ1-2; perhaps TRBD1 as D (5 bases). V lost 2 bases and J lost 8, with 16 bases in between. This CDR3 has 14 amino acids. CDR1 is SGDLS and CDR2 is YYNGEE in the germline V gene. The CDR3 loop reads CASSVDWEGVGYTF. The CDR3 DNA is TGTGCCAGCAGCGTGGACTGGGAAGGGGTCGGCTACACCTTC.

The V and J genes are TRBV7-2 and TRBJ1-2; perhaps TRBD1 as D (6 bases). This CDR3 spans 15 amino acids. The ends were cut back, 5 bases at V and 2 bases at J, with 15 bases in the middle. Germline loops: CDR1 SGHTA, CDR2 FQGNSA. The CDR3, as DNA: TGTGCCAGCAGCAGCCCCACAGGGTTGAACTATGGCTACACCTTC. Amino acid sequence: CASSSPTGLNYGYTF.

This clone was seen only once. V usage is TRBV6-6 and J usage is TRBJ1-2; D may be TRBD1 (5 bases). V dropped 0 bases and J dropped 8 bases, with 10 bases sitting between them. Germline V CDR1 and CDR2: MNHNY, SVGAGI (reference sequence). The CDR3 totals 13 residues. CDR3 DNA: TGTGCCAGCAGTTACTCGACGGGGCTGGGCTACACCTTC. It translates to CASSYSTGLGYTF.

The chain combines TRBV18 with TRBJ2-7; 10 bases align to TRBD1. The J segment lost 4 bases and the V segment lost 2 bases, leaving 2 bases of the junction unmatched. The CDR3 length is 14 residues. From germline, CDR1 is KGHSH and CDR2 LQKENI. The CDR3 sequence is CASSPGTGDYEQYF. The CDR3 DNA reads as TGTGCCAGCTCACCAGGGACAGGGGATTACGAGCAGTACTTC.

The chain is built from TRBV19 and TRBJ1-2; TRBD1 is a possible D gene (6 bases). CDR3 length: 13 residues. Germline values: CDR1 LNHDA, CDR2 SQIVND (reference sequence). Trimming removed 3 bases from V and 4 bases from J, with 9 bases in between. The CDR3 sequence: CASSIRDTYGYTF. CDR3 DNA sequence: TGTGCCAGTAGTATCCGGGACACCTATGGCTACACCTTC.